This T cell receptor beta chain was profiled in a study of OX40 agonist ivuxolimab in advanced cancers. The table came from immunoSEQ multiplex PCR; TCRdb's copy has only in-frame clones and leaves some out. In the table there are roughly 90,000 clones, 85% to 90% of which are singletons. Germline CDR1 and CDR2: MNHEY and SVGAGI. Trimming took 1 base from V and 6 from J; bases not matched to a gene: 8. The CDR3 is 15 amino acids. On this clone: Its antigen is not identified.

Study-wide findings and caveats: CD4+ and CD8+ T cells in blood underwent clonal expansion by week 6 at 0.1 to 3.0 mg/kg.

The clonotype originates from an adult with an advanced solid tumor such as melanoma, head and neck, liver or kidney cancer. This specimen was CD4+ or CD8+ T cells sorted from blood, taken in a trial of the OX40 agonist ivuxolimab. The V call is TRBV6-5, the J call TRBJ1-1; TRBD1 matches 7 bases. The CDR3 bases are TGTGCCAGCAGTTACTACGGCAGGGGGGAAGCTGAAGCTTTCTTT. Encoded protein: CASSYYGRGEAEAFF.